Shown below are 18 T cell receptor beta chains from a single sample sequenced in a study of blood T cell repertoires in COVID-19. Clones were sequenced by immunoSEQ multiplex PCR, and TCRdb holds only the in-frame ones, with some missing. The sample comprises roughly 250,000 clones, about 80% of which are singletons, and 4% to 5.5% rests with the top ten. The material sequenced was peripheral blood. These TCRs come from a man aged 45-65 years with active or convalescent COVID-19.

The chain couples TRBV6-5 to TRBJ2-6; D unclear. There are 15 residues in the CDR3. Trimming took 5 bases from V and 0 from J, leaving 8 bases between them. Germline loops: CDR1 MNHEY, CDR2 SVGAGI. CDR3 region: CASSIHISGANVLTF. Written as DNA, the CDR3 is TGTGCCAGCAGTATCCACATCTCTGGGGCCAACGTCCTGACTTTC.

The CDR3 sequence is CASSIRGMNTEAFF. DNA for the CDR3: TGTGCCAGTAGTATACGGGGGATGAACACTGAAGCTTTCTTT. The gene calls are TRBV19 and TRBJ1-1; TRBD1 might be the D (5 bases). This CDR3 region has 14 residues. V was cut by 2 bases and J by 0 bases, with 7 bases left in between. The V gene's germline CDR1 is LNHDA and CDR2 SQIVND (reference sequence).

The chain is built from TRBV6-1 and TRBJ2-7; D might be TRBD2 (6 bases). CDR1 is MNHNS, CDR2 SASEGT, per germline. V lost 0 bases and J lost 4, with 10 bases in between. This CDR3 comprises 14 residues. CDR3: CASSEAPEGYEQYF. In DNA form, the CDR3 reads TGTGCCAGCAGTGAAGCGCCGGAGGGTTACGAGCAGTACTTC.

This sequence joins TRBV6-1 and TRBJ1-2; perhaps TRBD1 as D (6 bases). This CDR3 spans 15 amino acids. CDR1 MNHNS and CDR2 SASEGT come from the germline V gene. The germline V and J ends were trimmed by 0 bases and 8 bases, with 16 bases remaining between them. In DNA, the CDR3 is TGTGCCAGCAGTGAAGCCGGCAATCCGGGGGGCGGCTACACCTTC. Translation gives CASSEAGNPGGGYTF.

This clone was counted only a few times. The chain joins TRBV7-3 to TRBJ1-2, with unresolved D. V was shortened by 0 bases and J by 1 base, with 9 bases between the two germline ends. CDR1 is SGHTA, CDR2 FQGTGA, per germline. The CDR3 runs to 15 residues. CDR3 loop: CASSLTREINYGYTF. The CDR3 DNA is TGTGCCAGCAGCTTAACGCGAGAGATTAACTATGGCTACACCTTC.

The genes are TRBV6-6 and TRBJ2-3; D gene unclear. Germline V gene lookup returns CDR1 MNHNY and CDR2 SVGAGI (reference sequence). V lost 6 bases, J lost 4 bases, and 8 bases lay in between. There are 12 residues in the CDR3. CDR3 coding DNA: TGTGCCAGCAGCCCGACATCAGATACGCAGTATTTT. This gives the protein CASSPTSDTQYF.

The chain recombines TRBV23-1 with TRBJ2-1; 9 bases map to TRBD1. TRBV23-1 is an ORF, and what it does is uncertain. The CDR3 covers 14 residues. V lost 3 bases, J lost 12 bases, and 9 bases stayed unmatched. The CDR3 region is CASSHPAPDRGQFF. In DNA form, the CDR3 reads TGCGCCAGCAGTCATCCCGCGCCGGACAGGGGGCAGTTCTTC.

With respect to this clone: A junction boundary mismatches the germline segment, possibly from a read error. The CDR3 region has the DNA TGTGCCAGCAGCTCGTCGAGGACAGGGGGCTCCCACGAGCAGTACTTC. Protein: CASSSSRTGGSHEQYF. J is TRBJ2-7 and V is TRBV7-9; 11 bases match TRBD1. Germline V gene data show CDR1 as SEHNR and CDR2 as FQNEAQ (reference sequence). The CDR3 totals 16 residues.

The J gene is TRBJ1-5, the V gene TRBV27; D might be TRBD1 (6 bases). Between the trimmed V and J ends, which lost 2 bases and 3 bases, there was a span of 11 bases. Looked up from germline, CDR1 is MNHEY and CDR2 is SMNVEV (reference sequence). The CDR3 totals 15 residues. DNA for the CDR3: TGTGCCAGCAGTTTAACCCGGGACACCAATCAGCCCCAGCATTTT. Protein product: CASSLTRDTNQPQHF.

The rearrangement links TRBV3-1 (or the pseudogene TRBV3-2) to TRBJ2-2; 7 bases are a match to TRBD1. V gave up 3 bases and J gave up 6 bases; unmatched junction bases: 10. Germline loops: CDR1 LGHDT, CDR2 YNNKEL (reference sequence). This CDR3 is built from 16 residues. CDR3 DNA sequence: TGTGCCAGCAGCCAGCGAAGGCAGGGGGATTCCGGGGAGCTGTTTTTT. It translates to CASSQRRQGDSGELFF.

The V call is TRBV5-1, the J call TRBJ2-3, with TRBD2 identical over 9 bases. CDR3 length: 15 amino acids. The V segment lost 0 bases and the J segment 4 bases; nucleotides outside the gene matches: 3. CDR1 SGHRS and CDR2 YFSETQ come from the germline V gene. CDR3 DNA sequence: TGCGCCAGCAGCTTGGAACCTAGCGGGGCAGATACGCAGTATTTT. This codes for CASSLEPSGADTQYF.

The V and J genes are TRBV15 and TRBJ2-5; D perhaps matches TRBD1 (5 bases). The V gene's germline CDR1 is LNHNV and CDR2 YYDKDF (reference sequence). V was cut by 3 bases and J by 4 bases, with 9 bases left in between. This CDR3 contains 13 residues. CDR3 bases: TGTGCCACCAGCAGCAGGGTCCTAGAGACCCAGTACTTC. Protein: CATSSRVLETQYF.

The V call is TRBV29-1, the J call TRBJ1-3; the D is unclear. Per germline, CDR1 SQVTM and CDR2 ANQGSEA. The CDR3 has 13 residues. Between the trimmed V and J ends, which lost 4 bases and 0 bases, there was a span of 7 bases. The CDR3: CSVAQSSGNTIYF. The CDR3 bases are TGCAGCGTTGCACAGAGCTCTGGAAACACCATATATTTT.

The CDR3 spells CASSLGQMSYGYTF. CDR3 coding DNA: TGCGCCAGCAGCTTGGGACAGATGTCTTATGGCTACACCTTC. The rearrangement links TRBV5-1 to TRBJ1-2, with a tentative D call TRBD1 (5 bases). Germline CDR1 SGHRS, CDR2 YFSETQ. CDR3 size: 14 residues. The V and J ends lost 0 bases and 5 bases respectively, with 11 bases between them. Complete variable domain (other parts from reference TRBV5-1 and TRBJ1-2): KAGVTQTPRYLIKTRGQQVTLSCSPISGHRSVSWYQQTPGQGLQFLFEYFSETQRNKGNFPGRFSGRQFSNSRSEMNVSTLELGDSALYLCASSLGQMSYGYTFGSGTRLTVV.

The chain joins TRBV30 to TRBJ1-3; TRBD1 is a possible D gene (5 bases). Germline V gene data show CDR1 as GTSNPN and CDR2 as SVGIG (reference sequence). The CDR3 has 16 amino acids. V lost 0 bases to trimming and J lost 3 bases, with 15 bases between them. CDR3 region: CAWSVSRTLLGNTIYF. The CDR3 region has the DNA TGTGCCTGGAGTGTATCTAGGACACTTCTTGGAAACACCATATATTTT.

The chain combines TRBV30 with TRBJ1-1; D not certain. V was cut by 3 bases and J by 1 base, with 3 bases left in between. The germline V gene encodes CDR1 GTSNPN and CDR2 SVGIG (reference sequence). This CDR3 has 11 amino acids. The CDR3: CAWSRNTEAFF. The CDR3 DNA is TGTGCCTGGAGCCGGAACACTGAAGCTTTCTTT.

In its sample, this clone was seen a few times. This chain joins TRBV28 and TRBJ1-6; D may be TRBD1 (5 bases). V shed 6 bases and J shed 0 bases, with 15 bases lying between them. The CDR3 is 17 residues long. In germline, CDR1 is MDHEN, CDR2 SYDVKM. CDR3 sequence reads: CASRDPGPSSYNSPLHF. The CDR3 nucleotides are TGTGCCAGCAGGGACCCAGGGCCCAGCTCCTATAATTCACCCCTCCACTTT.

The chain links TRBV5-1 to TRBJ2-7; 9 nucleotides line up with TRBD1. Germline V gives CDR1 SGHRS, CDR2 YFSETQ. V was clipped by 4 bases and J by 2 bases; unmatched bases: 4. This CDR3 comprises 14 residues. CDR3 loop: CASSKDRGAYEQYF. The DNA of the CDR3 is TGCGCCAGCAGCAAAGACAGGGGGGCCTACGAGCAGTACTTC.